The sequence of this T cell receptor (beta chain) was determined in a study of T cell repertoires in cytomegalovirus infection. The overall study: Peptides in the study included HLA-C-restricted and HLA-B-restricted CMV epitopes.

Details on this clonotype: Its target is unknown.

The CDR3 is made up of 17 amino acids. V lost 0 bases, J lost 4 bases, and 11 bases stayed unmatched. From germline, CDR1 is MNHEY and CDR2 SVGEGT. TCRdb used MiXCR to reprocess the reads, holding one entry per CDR3 protein. Of around 900,000 distinct CDR3 sequences listed, approximately 31% are singletons. The clonotype was recovered from a human donor in good health (CMV status not recorded). Some clones in this sample may be carry-over from other donors' samples. This sequence joins TRBV6-2 or TRBV6-3 and TRBJ1-2, with 7 bases aligning to TRBD1. The specimen was cultured CD8+ T cells from PBMCs, collected from culture after CMV antigen stimulation. The CDR3 DNA reads TGTGCCAGCAGTTACTCCGAAGGACAGGACCGGAGCTATGGCTACACCTTC. This translates into CASSYSEGQDRSYGYTF.